This entry concerns a single T cell receptor beta chain. This entry is derived from a study of neurological immune-mediated disorders. There are 16 residues in the CDR3. The V end was cut by 0 bases, the J end by 0 bases, with 12 bases between. CDR1 DFQATT and CDR2 SNEGSKA come from the germline V gene (reference sequence). The cDNA was generated through 5'RACE incorporating 10-nucleotide random UMIs. TCRdb called the 5' RACE reads again in MiXCR, with one record for every CDR3 protein. Of 46,000 or so distinct CDR3 sequences listed, around 4.3% are singletons. This clonotype was obtained from a woman aged 60-75 years with multiple sclerosis. The sample comprised PBMCs. This chain connects TRBV20-1 to TRBJ1-5; TRBD1 is a possible D gene (5 bases). CDR3 bases: TGCAGTGCTAGAGAGCCCCGGGGGTTTAGCAATCAGCCCCAGCATTTT. Encoded protein: CSAREPRGFSNQPQHF.